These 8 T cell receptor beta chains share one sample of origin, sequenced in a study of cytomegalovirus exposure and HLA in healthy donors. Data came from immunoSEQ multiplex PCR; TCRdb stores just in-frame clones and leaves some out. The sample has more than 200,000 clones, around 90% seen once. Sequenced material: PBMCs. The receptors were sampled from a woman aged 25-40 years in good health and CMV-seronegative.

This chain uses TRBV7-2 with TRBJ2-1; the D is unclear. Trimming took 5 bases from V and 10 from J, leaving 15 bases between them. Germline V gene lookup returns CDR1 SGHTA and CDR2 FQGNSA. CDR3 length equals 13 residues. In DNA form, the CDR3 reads TGTGCCAGCAGCACCGACCCGCAGAAAGAGCAGTTCTTC. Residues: CASSTDPQKEQFF.

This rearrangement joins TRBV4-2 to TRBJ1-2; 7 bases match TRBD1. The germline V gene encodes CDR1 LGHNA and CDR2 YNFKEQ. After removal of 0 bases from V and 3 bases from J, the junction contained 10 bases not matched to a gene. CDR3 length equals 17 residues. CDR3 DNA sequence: TGTGCCAGCAGCCAAGAAGGTGCGCAGGGGGGGCACTATGGCTACACCTTC. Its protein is CASSQEGAQGGHYGYTF.

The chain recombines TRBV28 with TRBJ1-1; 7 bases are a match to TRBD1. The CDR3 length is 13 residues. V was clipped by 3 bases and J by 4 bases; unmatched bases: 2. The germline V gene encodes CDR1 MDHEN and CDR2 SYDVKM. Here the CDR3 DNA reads TGTGCCAGCAGTTTCTGGGACAGCACTGAAGCTTTCTTT. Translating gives CASSFWDSTEAFF.

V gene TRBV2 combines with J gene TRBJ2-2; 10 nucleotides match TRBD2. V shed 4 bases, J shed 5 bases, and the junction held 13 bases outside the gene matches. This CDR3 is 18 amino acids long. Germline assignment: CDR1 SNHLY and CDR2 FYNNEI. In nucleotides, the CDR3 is TGTGCCAGCAGTGGGGCTAGCGGGAGCCCCCCGCAGACCGGGGAGCTGTTTTTT. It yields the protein CASSGASGSPPQTGELFF.

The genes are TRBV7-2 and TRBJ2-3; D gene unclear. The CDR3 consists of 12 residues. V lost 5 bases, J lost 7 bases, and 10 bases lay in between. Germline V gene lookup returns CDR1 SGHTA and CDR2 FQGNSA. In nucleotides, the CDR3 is TGTGCCAGCAGCCCTCCTTCCTATACGCAGTATTTT. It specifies CASSPPSYTQYF.

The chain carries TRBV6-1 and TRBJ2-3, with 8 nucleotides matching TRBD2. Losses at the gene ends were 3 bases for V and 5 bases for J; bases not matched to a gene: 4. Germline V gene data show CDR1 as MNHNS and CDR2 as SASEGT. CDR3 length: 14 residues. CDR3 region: CASSDFAGGDTQYF. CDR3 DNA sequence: TGTGCCAGCAGTGATTTTGCGGGAGGAGATACGCAGTATTTT.

In DNA, the CDR3 is TGCGCCAGCAGCCAAGATGGCCAGTCCTTGTATGGCTACACCTTC. Protein sequence: CASSQDGQSLYGYTF. The V and J genes are TRBV4-3 and TRBJ1-2, with D uncertain. Germline CDR1 and CDR2: LGHNA and YSLEER. Trimming took 0 bases from V and 5 from J, leaving 13 bases between them. This CDR3 is built from 15 residues.

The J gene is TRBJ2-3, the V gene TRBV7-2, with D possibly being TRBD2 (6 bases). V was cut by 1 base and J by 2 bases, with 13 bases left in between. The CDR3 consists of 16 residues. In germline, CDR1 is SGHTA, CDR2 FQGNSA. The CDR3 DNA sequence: TGTGCCAGCAGCTTAGGCCCCCGCGGGACCACAGATACGCAGTATTTT. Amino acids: CASSLGPRGTTDTQYF.